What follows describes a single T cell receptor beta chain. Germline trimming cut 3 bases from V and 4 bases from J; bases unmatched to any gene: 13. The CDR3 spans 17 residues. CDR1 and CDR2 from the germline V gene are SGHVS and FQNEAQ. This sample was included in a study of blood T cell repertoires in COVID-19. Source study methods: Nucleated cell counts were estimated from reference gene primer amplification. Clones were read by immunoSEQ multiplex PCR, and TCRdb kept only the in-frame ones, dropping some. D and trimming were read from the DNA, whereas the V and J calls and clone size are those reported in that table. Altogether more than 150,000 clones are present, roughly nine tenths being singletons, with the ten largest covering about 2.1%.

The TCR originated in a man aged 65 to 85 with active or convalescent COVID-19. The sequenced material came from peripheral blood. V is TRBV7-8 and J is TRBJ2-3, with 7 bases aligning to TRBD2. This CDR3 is CASSFERDGPPPDTQYF. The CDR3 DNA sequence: TGTGCCAGCAGCTTCGAGCGGGACGGGCCTCCCCCAGATACGCAGTATTTT.